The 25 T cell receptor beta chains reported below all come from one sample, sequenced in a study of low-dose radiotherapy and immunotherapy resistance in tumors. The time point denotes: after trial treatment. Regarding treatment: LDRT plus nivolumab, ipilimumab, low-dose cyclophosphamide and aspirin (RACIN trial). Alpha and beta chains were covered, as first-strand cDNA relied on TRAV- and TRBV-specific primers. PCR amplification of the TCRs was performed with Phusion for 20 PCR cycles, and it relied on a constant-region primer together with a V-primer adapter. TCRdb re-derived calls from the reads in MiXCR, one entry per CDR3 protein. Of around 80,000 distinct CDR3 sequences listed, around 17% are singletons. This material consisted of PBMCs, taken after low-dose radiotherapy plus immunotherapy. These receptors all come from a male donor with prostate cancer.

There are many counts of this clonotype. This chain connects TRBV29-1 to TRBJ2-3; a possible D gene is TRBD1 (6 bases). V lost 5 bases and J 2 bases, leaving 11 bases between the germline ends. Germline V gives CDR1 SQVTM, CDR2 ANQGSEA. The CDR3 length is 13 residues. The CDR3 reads CSVHHRATDTQYF. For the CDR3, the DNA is TGCAGCGTTCATCACAGGGCCACAGATACGCAGTATTTT.

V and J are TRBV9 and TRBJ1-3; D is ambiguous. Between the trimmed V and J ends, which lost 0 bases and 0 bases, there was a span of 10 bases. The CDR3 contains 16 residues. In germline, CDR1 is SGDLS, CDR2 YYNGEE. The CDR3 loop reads CASSVESRPSGNTIYF. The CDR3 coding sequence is TGTGCCAGCAGCGTAGAATCTAGACCCTCTGGAAACACCATATATTTT. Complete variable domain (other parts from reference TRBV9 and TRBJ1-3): DSGVTQTPKHLITATGQRVTLRCSPRSGDLSVYWYQQSLDQGLQFLIQYYNGEERAKGNILERFSAQQFPDLHSELNLSSLELGDSALYFCASSVESRPSGNTIYFGEGSWLTVV.

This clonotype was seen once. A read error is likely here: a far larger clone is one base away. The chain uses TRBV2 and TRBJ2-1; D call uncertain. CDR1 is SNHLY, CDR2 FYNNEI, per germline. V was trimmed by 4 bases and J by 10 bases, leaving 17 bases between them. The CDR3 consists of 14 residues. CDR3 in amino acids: CASSVTPATYEQFF. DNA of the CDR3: TGTGCCAGCAGTGTAACGCCAGCCACGTACGAGCAGTTCTTC.

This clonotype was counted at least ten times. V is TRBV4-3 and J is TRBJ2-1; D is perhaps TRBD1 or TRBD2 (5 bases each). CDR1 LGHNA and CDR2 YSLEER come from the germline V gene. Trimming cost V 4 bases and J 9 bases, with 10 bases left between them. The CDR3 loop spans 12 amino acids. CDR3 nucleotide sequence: TGCGCCAGCAGCCTCACTAGGGGTGAGCAGTTCTTC. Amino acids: CASSLTRGEQFF.

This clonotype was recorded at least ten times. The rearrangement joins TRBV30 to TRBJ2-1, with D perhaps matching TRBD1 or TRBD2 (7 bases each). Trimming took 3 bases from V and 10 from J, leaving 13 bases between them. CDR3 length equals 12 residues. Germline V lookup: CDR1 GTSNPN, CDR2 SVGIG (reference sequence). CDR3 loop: CAWSQQGGEQFF. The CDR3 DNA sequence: TGTGCCTGGAGCCAGCAGGGGGGGGAGCAGTTCTTC.

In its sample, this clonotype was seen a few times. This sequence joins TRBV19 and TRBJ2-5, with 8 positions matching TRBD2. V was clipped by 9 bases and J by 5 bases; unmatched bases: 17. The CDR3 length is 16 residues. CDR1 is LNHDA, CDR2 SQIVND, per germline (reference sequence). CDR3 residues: CASSSTGGPIRETQYF. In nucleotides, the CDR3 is TGTGCCAGCTCCTCCACGGGGGGGCCGATTCGGGAGACCCAGTACTTC.

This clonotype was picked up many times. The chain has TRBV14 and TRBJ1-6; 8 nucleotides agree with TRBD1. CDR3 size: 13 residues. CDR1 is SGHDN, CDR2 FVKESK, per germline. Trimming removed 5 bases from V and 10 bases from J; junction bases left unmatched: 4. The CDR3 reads CASSGQGGSPLHF. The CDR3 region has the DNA TGTGCCAGCAGCGGACAGGGAGGATCACCCCTCCACTTT.

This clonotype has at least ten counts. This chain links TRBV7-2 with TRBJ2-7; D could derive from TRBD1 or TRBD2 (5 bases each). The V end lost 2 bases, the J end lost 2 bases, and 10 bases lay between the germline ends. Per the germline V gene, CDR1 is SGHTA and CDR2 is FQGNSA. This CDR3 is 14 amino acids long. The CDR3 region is CASSLSGRTYEQYF. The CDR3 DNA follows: TGTGCCAGCAGCTTATCGGGGCGGACCTACGAGCAGTACTTC.

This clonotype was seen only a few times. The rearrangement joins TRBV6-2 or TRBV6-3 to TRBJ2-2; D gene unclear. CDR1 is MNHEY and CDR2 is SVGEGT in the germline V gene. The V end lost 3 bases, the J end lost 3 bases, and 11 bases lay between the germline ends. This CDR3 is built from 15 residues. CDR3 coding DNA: TGTGCCAGCAGTTATTTGCCTTTTGACACCGGGGAGCTGTTTTTT. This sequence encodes CASSYLPFDTGELFF.

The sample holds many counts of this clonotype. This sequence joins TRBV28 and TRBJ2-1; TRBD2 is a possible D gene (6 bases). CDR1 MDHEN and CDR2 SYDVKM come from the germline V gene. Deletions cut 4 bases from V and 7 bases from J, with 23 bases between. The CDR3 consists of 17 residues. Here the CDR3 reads CASSSSPPDLALNEQFF. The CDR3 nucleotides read TGTGCCAGCAGTTCCTCCCCCCCTGATCTAGCGCTTAATGAGCAGTTCTTC. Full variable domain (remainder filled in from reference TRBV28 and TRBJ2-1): DVKVTQSSRYLVKRTGEKVFLECVQDMDHENMFWYRQDPGLGLRLIYFSYDVKMKEKGDIPEGYSVSREKKERFSLILESASTNQTSMYLCASSSSPPDLALNEQFFGPGTRLTVL.

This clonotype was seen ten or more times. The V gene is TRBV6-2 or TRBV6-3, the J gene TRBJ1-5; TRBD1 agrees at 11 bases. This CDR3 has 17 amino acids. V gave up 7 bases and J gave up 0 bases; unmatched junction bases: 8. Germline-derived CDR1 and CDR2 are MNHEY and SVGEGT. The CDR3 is CASTRGQGENSNQPQHF. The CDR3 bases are TGTGCCAGCACTAGGGGACAGGGGGAAAATAGCAATCAGCCCCAGCATTTT.

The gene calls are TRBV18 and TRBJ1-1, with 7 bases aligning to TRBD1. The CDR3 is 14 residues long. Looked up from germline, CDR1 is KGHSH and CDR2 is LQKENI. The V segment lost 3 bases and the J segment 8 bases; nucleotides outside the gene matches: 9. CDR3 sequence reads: CASSPRTGGNEAFF. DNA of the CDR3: TGTGCCAGCTCACCGAGGACAGGTGGGAACGAAGCTTTCTTT.

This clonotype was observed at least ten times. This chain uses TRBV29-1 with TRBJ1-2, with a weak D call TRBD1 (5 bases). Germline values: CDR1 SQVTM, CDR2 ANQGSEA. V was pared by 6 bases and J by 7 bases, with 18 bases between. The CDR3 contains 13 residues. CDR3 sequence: CSVLVGGTAGYTF. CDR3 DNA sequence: TGCAGCGTCCTAGTCGGTGGGACCGCTGGCTACACCTTC.

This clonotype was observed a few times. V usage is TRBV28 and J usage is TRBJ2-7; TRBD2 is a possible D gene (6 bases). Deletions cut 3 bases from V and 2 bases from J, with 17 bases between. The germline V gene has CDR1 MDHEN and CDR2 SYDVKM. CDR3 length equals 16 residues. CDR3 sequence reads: CASSLVGSSEPYEQYF. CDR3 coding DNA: TGTGCCAGCAGTTTGGTTGGTTCTAGCGAACCCTACGAGCAGTACTTC.

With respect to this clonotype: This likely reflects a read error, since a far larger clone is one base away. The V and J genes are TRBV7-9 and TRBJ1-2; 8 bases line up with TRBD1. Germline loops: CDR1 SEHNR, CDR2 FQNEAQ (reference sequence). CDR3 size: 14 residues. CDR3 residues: CSSSLERQGRGYTF. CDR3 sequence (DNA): TGTTCCAGCAGCTTAGAACGACAGGGGAGGGGCTACACCTTC.

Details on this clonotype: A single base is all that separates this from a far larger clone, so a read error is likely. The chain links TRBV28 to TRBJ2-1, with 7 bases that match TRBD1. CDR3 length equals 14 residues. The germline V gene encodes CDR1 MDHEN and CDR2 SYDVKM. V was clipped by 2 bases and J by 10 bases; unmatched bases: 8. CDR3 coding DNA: TGTGCCAGCAGTTTAGGACAGGCCTCCTACGAGCAGTTCTTC. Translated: CASSLGQASYEQFF.

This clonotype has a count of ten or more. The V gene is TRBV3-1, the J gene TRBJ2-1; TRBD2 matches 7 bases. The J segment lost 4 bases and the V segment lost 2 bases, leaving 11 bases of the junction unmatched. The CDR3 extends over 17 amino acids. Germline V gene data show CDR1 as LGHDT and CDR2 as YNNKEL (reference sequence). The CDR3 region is CASSQLSGRVTYNEQFF. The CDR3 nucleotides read TGTGCCAGCAGCCAATTATCTGGGAGGGTAACGTACAATGAGCAGTTCTTC.

The CDR3 coding sequence is TGTGCCAGCAGCGACCGGACTCCGAACCCGAACACCGGGGAGCTGTTTTTT. Translated, it gives CASSDRTPNPNTGELFF. The genes are TRBV9 and TRBJ2-2; TRBD2 might be the D (5 bases). From germline, CDR1 is SGDLS and CDR2 YYNGEE. V dropped 3 bases and J dropped 0 bases, with 15 bases sitting between them. The CDR3 is 17 residues long.

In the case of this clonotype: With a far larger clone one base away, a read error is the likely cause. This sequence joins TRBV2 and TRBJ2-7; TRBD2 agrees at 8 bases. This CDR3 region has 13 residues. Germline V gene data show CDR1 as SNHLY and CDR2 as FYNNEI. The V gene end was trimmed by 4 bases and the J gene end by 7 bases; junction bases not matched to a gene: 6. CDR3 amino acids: CASSARLAKEQYF. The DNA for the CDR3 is TGTGCCAGCAGTGCCCGACTAGCGAAAGAGCAGTACTTC. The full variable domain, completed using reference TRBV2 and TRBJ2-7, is EPEVTQTPSHQVTQMGQEVILRCVPISNHLYFYWYRQILGQKVEFLVSFYNNEISEKSEIFDDQFSVERPDGSNFTLKIRSTKLEDSAMYFCASSARLAKEQYFGPGTRLTVT.

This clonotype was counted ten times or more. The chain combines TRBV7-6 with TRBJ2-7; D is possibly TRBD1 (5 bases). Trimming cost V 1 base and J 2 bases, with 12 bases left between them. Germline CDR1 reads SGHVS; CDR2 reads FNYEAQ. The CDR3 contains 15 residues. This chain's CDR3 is CASSLEGYRTYEQYF. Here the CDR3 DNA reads TGTGCCAGCAGCTTAGAGGGGTACAGGACCTACGAGCAGTACTTC.

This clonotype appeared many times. The CDR3 coding sequence is TGTGCCAGCAGCCTAGAGAAGAGAGAGACCCAGTACTTC. Protein product: CASSLEKRETQYF. The chain joins TRBV5-4 to TRBJ2-5, with D unclear. The CDR3 extends over 13 amino acids. Trimming left V 4 bases short and J 4 bases short, with 11 bases between. Germline CDR1 is SGHNT and CDR2 is YYREEE (reference sequence).

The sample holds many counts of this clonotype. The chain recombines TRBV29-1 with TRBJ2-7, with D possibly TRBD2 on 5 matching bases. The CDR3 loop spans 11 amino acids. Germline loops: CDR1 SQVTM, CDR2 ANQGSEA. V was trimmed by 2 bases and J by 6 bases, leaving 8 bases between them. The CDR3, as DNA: TGCAGCGTTGAAAGAGGGCTCGAGCAGTACTTC. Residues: CSVERGLEQYF.

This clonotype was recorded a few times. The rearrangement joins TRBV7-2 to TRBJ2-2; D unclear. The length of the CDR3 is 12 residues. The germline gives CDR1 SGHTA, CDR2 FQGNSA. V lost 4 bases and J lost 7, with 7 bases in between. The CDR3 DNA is TGTGCCAGCAGCTACCTAGGCGGGGAGCTGTTTTTT. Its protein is CASSYLGGELFF.

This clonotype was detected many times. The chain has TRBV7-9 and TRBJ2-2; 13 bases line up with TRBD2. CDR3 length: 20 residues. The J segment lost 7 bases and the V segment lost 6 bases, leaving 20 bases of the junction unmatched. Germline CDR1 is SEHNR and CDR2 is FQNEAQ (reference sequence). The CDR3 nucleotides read TGTGCCAGCAGTCCGTTTCCGGGACTAGCGGGATTAGGAGAGGTCGGGGAGCTGTTTTTT. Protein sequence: CASSPFPGLAGLGEVGELFF. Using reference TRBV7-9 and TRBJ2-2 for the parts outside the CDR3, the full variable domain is DTGVSQNPRHKITKRGQNVTFRCDPISEHNRLYWYRQTLGQGPEFLTYFQNEAQLEKSRLLSDRFSAERPKGSFSTLEIQRTEQGDSAMYLCASSPFPGLAGLGEVGELFFGEGSRLTVL.

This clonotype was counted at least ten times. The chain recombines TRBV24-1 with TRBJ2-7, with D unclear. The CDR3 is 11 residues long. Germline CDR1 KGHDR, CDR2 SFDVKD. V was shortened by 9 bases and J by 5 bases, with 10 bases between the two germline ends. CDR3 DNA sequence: TGTGCCACCGAGGACGGTAACGAGCAGTACTTC. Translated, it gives CATEDGNEQYF.